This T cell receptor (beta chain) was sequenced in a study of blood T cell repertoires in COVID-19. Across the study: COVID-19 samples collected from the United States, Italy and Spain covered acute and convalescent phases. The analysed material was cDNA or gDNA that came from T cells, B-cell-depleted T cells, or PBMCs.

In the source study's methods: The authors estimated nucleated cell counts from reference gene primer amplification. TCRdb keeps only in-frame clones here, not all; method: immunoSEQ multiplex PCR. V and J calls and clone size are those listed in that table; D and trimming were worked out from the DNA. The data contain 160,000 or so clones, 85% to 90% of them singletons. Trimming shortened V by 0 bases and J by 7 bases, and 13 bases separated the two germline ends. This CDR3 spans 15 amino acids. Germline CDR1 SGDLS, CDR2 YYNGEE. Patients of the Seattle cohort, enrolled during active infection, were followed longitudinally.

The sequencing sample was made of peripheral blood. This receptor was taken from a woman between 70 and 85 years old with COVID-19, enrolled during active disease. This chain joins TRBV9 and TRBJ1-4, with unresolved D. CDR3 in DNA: TGTGCCAGCAGCGTAGTTCCGGGGTTGGGTGAAAAACTGTTTTTT. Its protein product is CASSVVPGLGEKLFF.